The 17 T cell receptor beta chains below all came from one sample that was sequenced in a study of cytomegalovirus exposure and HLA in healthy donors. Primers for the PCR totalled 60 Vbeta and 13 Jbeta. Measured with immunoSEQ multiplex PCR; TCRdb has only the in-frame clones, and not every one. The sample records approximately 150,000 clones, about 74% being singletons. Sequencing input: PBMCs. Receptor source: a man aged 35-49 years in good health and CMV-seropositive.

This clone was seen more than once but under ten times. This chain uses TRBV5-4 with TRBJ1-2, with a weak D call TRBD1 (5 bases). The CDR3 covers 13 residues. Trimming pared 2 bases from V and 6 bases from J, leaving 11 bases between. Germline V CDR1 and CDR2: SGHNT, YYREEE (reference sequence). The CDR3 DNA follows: TGTGCCAGCAGCTTAAAGGGGTCGGATGGCTACACCTTC. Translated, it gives CASSLKGSDGYTF.

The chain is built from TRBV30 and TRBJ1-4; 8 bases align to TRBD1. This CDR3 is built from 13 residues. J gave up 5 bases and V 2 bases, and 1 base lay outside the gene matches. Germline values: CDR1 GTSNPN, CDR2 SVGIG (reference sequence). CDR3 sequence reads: CAWSWTGNEKLFF. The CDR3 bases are TGTGCCTGGAGTTGGACAGGGAATGAAAAACTGTTTTTT.

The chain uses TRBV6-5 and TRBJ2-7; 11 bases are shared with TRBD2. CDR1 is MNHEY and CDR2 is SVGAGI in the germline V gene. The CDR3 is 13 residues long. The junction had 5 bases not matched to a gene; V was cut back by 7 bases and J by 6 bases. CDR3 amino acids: CASTTSGSFEQYF. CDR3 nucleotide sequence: TGTGCCAGCACTACTAGCGGGAGTTTCGAGCAGTACTTC.

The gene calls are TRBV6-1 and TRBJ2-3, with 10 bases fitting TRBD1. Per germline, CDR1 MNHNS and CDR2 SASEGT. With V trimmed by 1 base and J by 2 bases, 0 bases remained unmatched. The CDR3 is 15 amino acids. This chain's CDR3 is CASSEGQGATDTQYF. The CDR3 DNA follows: TGTGCCAGCAGTGAAGGACAGGGGGCCACAGATACGCAGTATTTT.

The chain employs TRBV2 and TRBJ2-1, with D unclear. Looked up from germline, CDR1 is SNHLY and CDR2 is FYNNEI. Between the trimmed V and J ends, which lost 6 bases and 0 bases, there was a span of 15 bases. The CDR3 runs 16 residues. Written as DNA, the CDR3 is TGTGCCAGCAGCGCTAGGATAGAGAGCTCCTACAATGAGCAGTTCTTC. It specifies CASSARIESSYNEQFF.

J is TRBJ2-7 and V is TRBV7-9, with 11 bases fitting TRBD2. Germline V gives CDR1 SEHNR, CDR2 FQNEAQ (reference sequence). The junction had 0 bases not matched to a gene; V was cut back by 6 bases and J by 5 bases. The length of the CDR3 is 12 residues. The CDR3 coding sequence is TGTGCCAGCAGGGGACTAGCGGACGAGCAGTACTTC. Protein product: CASRGLADEQYF.

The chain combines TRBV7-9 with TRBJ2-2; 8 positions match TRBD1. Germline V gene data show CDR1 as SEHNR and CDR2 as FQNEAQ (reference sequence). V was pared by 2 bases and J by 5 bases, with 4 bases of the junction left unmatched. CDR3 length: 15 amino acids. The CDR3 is CASSLRQGTTGELFF. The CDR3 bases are TGTGCCAGCAGCTTACGACAGGGGACGACCGGGGAGCTGTTTTTT.

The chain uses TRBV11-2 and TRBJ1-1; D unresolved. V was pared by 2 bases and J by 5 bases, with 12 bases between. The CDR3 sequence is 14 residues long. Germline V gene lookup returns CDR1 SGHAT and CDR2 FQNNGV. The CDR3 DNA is TGTGCCAGCAGCTTATTTGGCCGAGGGACTGAAGCTTTCTTT. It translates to CASSLFGRGTEAFF.

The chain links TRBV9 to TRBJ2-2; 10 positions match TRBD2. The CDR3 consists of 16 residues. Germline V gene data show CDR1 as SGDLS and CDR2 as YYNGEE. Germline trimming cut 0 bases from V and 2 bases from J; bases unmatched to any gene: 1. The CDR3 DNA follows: TGTGCCAGCAGCGTAGCACTAGCGGGAAACACCGGGGAGCTGTTTTTT. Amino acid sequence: CASSVALAGNTGELFF.

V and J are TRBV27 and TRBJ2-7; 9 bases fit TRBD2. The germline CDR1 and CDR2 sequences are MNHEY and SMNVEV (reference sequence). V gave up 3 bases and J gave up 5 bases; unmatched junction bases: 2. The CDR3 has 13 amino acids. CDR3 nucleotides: TGTGCCAGCAGTTTTAGACTAGCGGACGAGCAGTACTTC. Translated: CASSFRLADEQYF.

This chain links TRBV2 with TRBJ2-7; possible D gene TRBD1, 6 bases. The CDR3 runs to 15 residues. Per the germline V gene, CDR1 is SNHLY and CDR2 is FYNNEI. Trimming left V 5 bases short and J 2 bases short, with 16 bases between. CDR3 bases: TGTGCCAGCAGTCCACAGGGTCAAGGGGCCTACGAGCAGTACTTC. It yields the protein CASSPQGQGAYEQYF. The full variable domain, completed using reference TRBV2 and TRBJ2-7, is EPEVTQTPSHQVTQMGQEVILRCVPISNHLYFYWYRQILGQKVEFLVSFYNNEISEKSEIFDDQFSVERPDGSNFTLKIRSTKLEDSAMYFCASSPQGQGAYEQYFGPGTRLTVT.

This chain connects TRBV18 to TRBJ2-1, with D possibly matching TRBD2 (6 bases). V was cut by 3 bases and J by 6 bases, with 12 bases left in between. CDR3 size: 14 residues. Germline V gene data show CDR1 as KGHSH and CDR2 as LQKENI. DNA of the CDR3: TGTGCCAGCTCACCCACGACTAGATTCAATGAGCAGTTCTTC. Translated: CASSPTTRFNEQFF.

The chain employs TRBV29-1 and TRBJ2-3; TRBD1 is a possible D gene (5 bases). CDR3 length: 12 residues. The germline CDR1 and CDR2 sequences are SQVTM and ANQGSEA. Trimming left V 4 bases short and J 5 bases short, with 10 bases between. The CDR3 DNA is TGCAGCGTTGGGTGGGGCGAAGATACGCAGTATTTT. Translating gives CSVGWGEDTQYF.

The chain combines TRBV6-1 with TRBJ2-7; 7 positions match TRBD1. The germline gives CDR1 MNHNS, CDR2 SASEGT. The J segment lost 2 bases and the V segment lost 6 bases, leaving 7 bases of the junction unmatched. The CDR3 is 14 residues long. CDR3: CASRQGDSTYEQYF. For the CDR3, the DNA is TGTGCCAGCAGGCAGGGGGACAGCACCTACGAGCAGTACTTC.

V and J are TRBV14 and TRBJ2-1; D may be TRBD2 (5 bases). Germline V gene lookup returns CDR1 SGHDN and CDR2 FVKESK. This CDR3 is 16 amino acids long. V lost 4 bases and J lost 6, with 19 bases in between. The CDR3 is CASSPTAGNPANEQFF. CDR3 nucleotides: TGTGCCAGCAGCCCCACGGCCGGGAACCCCGCCAATGAGCAGTTCTTC. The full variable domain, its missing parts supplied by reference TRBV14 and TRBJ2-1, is EAGVTQFPSHSVIEKGQTVTLRCDPISGHDNLYWYRRVMGKEIKFLLHFVKESKQDESGMPNNRFLAERTGGTYSTLKVQPAELEDSGVYFCASSPTAGNPANEQFFGPGTRLTVL.

The CDR3 DNA is TGTGCCAGCAGTGACAGGGGCAGGGGAGCTTTCTTT. It codes for CASSDRGRGAFF. V usage is TRBV4-2 and J usage is TRBJ1-1; TRBD1 matches 8 bases. Trimming removed 6 bases from V and 10 bases from J; junction bases left unmatched: 7. The CDR3 runs 12 residues. The germline CDR1 and CDR2 sequences are LGHNA and YNFKEQ.

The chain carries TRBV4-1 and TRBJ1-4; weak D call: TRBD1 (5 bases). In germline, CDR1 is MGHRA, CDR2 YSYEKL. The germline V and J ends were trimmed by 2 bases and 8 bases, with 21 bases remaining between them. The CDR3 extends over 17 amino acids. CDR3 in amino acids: CASSQPPWADKAEKLFF. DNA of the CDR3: TGCGCCAGCAGCCAACCCCCATGGGCGGACAAAGCAGAAAAACTGTTTTTT.